This entry describes one T cell receptor (beta chain). The V gene's germline CDR1 is MDHEN and CDR2 SYDVKM. This CDR3 region has 12 residues. V shed 6 bases and J 8 bases; nucleotides not matched to a gene: 4. Libraries were prepared by immunoSEQ multiplex PCR; TCRdb keeps only in-frame clonotypes and omits some of them. The sample records about 2,500 clones, about 64% being singletons. This sample is part of a study of T cell repertoires in urothelial bladder cancer. The receptor was derived from a human donor with a benign inflammatory bladder lesion. The gene calls are TRBV28 and TRBJ1-2; 9 bases are shared with TRBD1. The sequencing input was bladder tissue. The CDR3 reads CASRRTGEGYTF. The CDR3 nucleotides are TGTGCCAGCAGAAGGACAGGGGAAGGCTACACCTTC.